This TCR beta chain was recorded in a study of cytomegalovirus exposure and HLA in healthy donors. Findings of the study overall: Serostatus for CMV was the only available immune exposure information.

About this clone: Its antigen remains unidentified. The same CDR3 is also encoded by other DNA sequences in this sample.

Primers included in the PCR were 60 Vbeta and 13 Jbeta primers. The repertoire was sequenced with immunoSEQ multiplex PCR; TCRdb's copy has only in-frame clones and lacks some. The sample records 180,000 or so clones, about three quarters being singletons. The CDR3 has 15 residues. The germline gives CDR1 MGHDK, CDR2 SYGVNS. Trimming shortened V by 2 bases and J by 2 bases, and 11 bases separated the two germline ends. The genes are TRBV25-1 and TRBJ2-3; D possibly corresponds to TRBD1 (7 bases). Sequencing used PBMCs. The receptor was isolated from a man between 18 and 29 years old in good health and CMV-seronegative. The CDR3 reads CASSEGGTVTDTQYF. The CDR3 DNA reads TGTGCCAGCAGTGAAGGGGGGACAGTCACAGATACGCAGTATTTT. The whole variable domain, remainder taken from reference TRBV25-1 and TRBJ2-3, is EADIYQTPRYLVIGTGKKITLECSQTMGHDKMYWYQQDPGMELHLIHYSYGVNSTEKGDLSSESTVSRIRTEHFPLTLESARPSHTSQYLCASSEGGTVTDTQYFGPGTRLTVL.